The 7 T cell receptor beta chains given below trace back to one sample, sequenced in a study of CD8+ T cells in alopecia areata. As the sequencing template, cDNA was produced by extracting RNA and reverse transcribing it. Profiling relied on immunoSEQ multiplex PCR, and the TCRdb table lists in-frame clones only, not all of them. The sample records under 150,000 clones, less than 75% being singletons. The sample taken for sequencing was CD8+ T cells sorted from blood. The receptors stem from a human donor in good health.

About this clone itself: One junction end disagrees with the germline gene, perhaps due to a read error. V usage is TRBV27 and J usage is TRBJ2-1, with D perhaps TRBD1 (6 bases). The CDR3 sequence is 14 residues long. Germline values: CDR1 MNHEY, CDR2 SMNVEV (reference sequence). CDR3 nucleotide sequence: TGCGCCAGCAGTTTATCACAGGGCTACAATGAGCAGTTCTTC. The encoded protein is CASSLSQGYNEQFF.

Only a few counts were recorded for this clone. The chain combines TRBV19 with TRBJ2-6, with D unresolved. Germline V gene data show CDR1 as LNHDA and CDR2 as SQIVND (reference sequence). This CDR3 spans 13 amino acids. V lost 2 bases to trimming and J lost 1 base, with 0 bases between them. For the CDR3, the DNA is TGTGCCAGTAGTATATCTGGGGCCAACGTCCTGACTTTC. Translation gives CASSISGANVLTF.

This chain links TRBV30 with TRBJ1-1; D unresolved. With 0 bases removed from V and 4 bases from J, the gap between germline ends came to 12 bases. Per the germline V gene, CDR1 is GTSNPN and CDR2 is SVGIG (reference sequence). The CDR3 has 14 residues. Written as DNA, the CDR3 is TGTGCCTGGAGTGTACTTCTAGCCAGCACTGAAGCTTTCTTT. It specifies CAWSVLLASTEAFF.

A remark on this clone: Other nucleotide sequences from this sample produce the same CDR3. The chain joins TRBV29-1 to TRBJ2-7, with 12 bases fitting TRBD2. The CDR3 has 13 amino acids. Looked up from germline, CDR1 is SQVTM and CDR2 is ANQGSEA. The ends lost 4 bases at V and 3 bases at J; junction bases unmatched: 1. CDR3 bases: TGCAGCGTTGGGACTAGCGGGATCTACGAGCAGTACTTC. Residues: CSVGTSGIYEQYF.

V and J are TRBV5-4 and TRBJ2-1; D gene unclear. The CDR3 consists of 13 residues. Germline V gives CDR1 SGHNT, CDR2 YYREEE (reference sequence). V dropped 1 base and J dropped 8 bases, with 10 bases sitting between them. In DNA form, the CDR3 reads TGTGCCAGCAGCTTGAAACACAGAGATGAGCAGTTCTTC. The encoded protein is CASSLKHRDEQFF.

The table lists this clone with a few counts. The rearrangement uses TRBV9 and TRBJ2-7; 8 bases are a match to TRBD2. CDR3 length: 16 amino acids. V lost 4 bases and J lost 5; bases outside the gene matches: 14. Germline CDR1 is SGDLS and CDR2 is YYNGEE. CDR3 loop: CASSPKGTGGPNEQYF. DNA for the CDR3: TGTGCCAGCAGCCCCAAAGGGACGGGAGGGCCTAACGAGCAGTACTTC.

The chain carries TRBV5-1 and TRBJ1-1; no definite D call. V lost 0 bases and J 7 bases, leaving 7 bases between the germline ends. Germline-derived CDR1 and CDR2 are SGHRS and YFSETQ. The CDR3 runs to 12 residues. DNA of the CDR3: TGCGCCAGCAGCTTGGGCGGGGATGAAGCTTTCTTT. Residues: CASSLGGDEAFF.